A selection of T cell receptor beta chains follows, all from one sample in a study of T-cell reconstitution after alpha-beta-depleted transplantation in children. TCRdb reanalysed the PCR reads using MiXCR and keeps one entry per CDR3 protein. Here the sample spans some 350,000 distinct CDR3 sequences, 10% being singletons. The sample here was PBMCs from the stem cell graft donor, taken from the stem cell graft. These receptors were taken from a human donor who donated a stem cell graft to a child with acute lymphoblastic leukemia. Both conserved end residues are part of each CDR3. D genes are given only for firm matches. Some rows have no size entry. The others give once, few or many, or a class for an expanded clone.

15	TRBD1	TRBV19	TRBJ1-5	many	CASIRDRASNQPQHF	TGTGCCAGTATCCGGGACAGGGCTAGCAATCAGCCCCAGCATTTT
12	NA	TRBV7-9	TRBJ1-2	NA	CASSLQAGGYTF	TGTGCCAGCAGCTTACAGGCAGGAGGCTACACCTTC
16	TRBD1	TRBV5-6	TRBJ1-5	NA	CASSIGGRGGNQPQHF	TGTGCCAGCAGCATAGGGGGCCGGGGGGGAAATCAGCCCCAGCATTTT
15	NA	TRBV15	TRBJ2-2	NA	CATRGTPIDTGELFF	TGTGCCACCAGGGGAACCCCGATCGACACCGGGGAGCTGTTTTTT
13	NA	TRBV5-5	TRBJ2-1	NA	CASSLLKNNEQFF	TGTGCCAGCAGCTTGCTGAAAAACAATGAGCAGTTCTTC
15	NA	TRBV5-1	TRBJ2-1	NA	CASSPWADPYNEQFF	TGCGCCAGCAGCCCGTGGGCGGATCCCTACAATGAGCAGTTCTTC
17	NA	TRBV7-3	TRBJ2-6	NA	CASSRQGFYSSPNVLTF	TGTGCCAGCAGCCGTCAGGGCTTTTACAGTTCTCCCAACGTCCTGACTTTC
16	NA	TRBV10-3	TRBJ2-4	few	CAISAEGGGAKNIQYF	TGTGCCATCAGTGCGGAGGGCGGAGGCGCCAAAAACATTCAGTACTTC
15	TRBD1	TRBV5-6	TRBJ2-7	NA	CASSPQGRISYEQYF	TGTGCCAGCAGCCCACAGGGGCGTATCTCCTACGAGCAGTACTTC
14	TRBD1	TRBV20-1	TRBJ2-7	few	CSARADRGPYEQYF	TGCAGTGCTAGAGCGGACAGGGGCCCTTACGAGCAGTACTTC
14	NA	TRBV27	TRBJ2-7	few	CASSFTDSSYEQYF	TGTGCCAGCAGTTTCACGGATAGCTCCTACGAGCAGTACTTC
15	NA	TRBV5-1	TRBJ2-1	NA	CASTRLDGVGNEQFF	TGCGCCAGCACACGACTAGATGGGGTTGGGAATGAGCAGTTCTTC
17	NA	TRBV5-1	TRBJ2-3	NA	CASSLATALVSTDTQYF	TGCGCCAGCAGCTTGGCCACAGCGCTCGTAAGCACAGATACGCAGTATTTT
14	NA	TRBV12-3/TRBV12-4	TRBJ1-1	many	CASSYTHRNTEAFF	TGTGCCAGCAGTTACACACATAGGAACACTGAAGCTTTCTTT
14	NA	TRBV5-1	TRBJ1-1	few	CASSLYPGNTEAFF	TGCGCCAGCAGCTTGTATCCTGGGAACACTGAAGCTTTCTTT
14	NA	TRBV5-1	TRBJ2-1	few	CASSLEGINNEQFF	TGCGCCAGCAGCTTGGAGGGGATTAACAATGAGCAGTTCTTC
15	NA	TRBV4-3	TRBJ2-7	many	CASSQAAGASYEQYF	TGCGCCAGCAGCCAAGCGGCGGGGGCCTCCTACGAGCAGTACTTC
15	NA	TRBV7-2	TRBJ2-7	many	CASSRPGAGFYEQYF	TGTGCCAGCAGCCGCCCAGGGGCGGGGTTCTACGAGCAGTACTTC
15	TRBD2	TRBV4-3	TRBJ2-7	NA	CASSRGLAGDYEQYF	TGCGCCAGCAGCCGGGGACTAGCGGGGGACTACGAGCAGTACTTC
15	NA	TRBV5-1	TRBJ2-7	NA	CASSRSGQGWSEQYF	TGCGCCAGCAGCCGGAGCGGGCAGGGGTGGTCCGAGCAGTACTTC
14	NA	TRBV12-3/TRBV12-4	TRBJ2-3	NA	CASSLDGRTDTQYF	TGTGCCAGCAGTTTGGATGGAAGGACAGATACGCAGTATTTT
17	TRBD1	TRBV7-2	TRBJ2-1	NA	CASTPPLRDREYNEQFF	TGTGCCAGCACCCCTCCGCTCCGGGACAGAGAGTACAATGAGCAGTTCTTC
15	NA	TRBV5-1	TRBJ2-3	many	CASSFSRGGTDTQYF	TGCGCCAGCAGCTTTTCCAGGGGGGGAACAGATACGCAGTATTTT
11	NA	TRBV7-2	TRBJ2-7	NA	CASRDILEQYF	TGTGCCAGCCGAGACATTTTGGAGCAGTACTTC
13	TRBD1	TRBV7-3	TRBJ2-2	many	CASSFDREGELFF	TGTGCCAGCAGCTTCGACAGGGAAGGGGAGCTGTTTTTT
15	NA	TRBV4-1	TRBJ2-1	few	CASSQVPGVQDEQFF	TGCGCCAGCAGCCAAGTTCCCGGGGTGCAGGATGAGCAGTTCTTC
17	NA	TRBV6-5	TRBJ2-2	NA	CASSYEVGTENTGELFF	TGTGCCAGCAGTTACGAGGTTGGGACGGAAAACACCGGGGAGCTGTTTTTT
12	NA	TRBV12-3/TRBV12-4	TRBJ2-7	few	CASSYATYEQYF	TGTGCCAGCAGTTACGCGACCTACGAGCAGTACTTC
13	NA	TRBV5-1	TRBJ1-1	NA	CASASVGDTEAFF	TGCGCCAGCGCTTCAGTGGGAGACACTGAAGCTTTCTTT
15	TRBD2	TRBV5-1	TRBJ2-3	NA	CASSPAGGLTDTQYF	TGCGCCAGCAGCCCAGCGGGAGGGTTAACAGATACGCAGTATTTT
16	NA	TRBV28	TRBJ1-5	few	CASSFHGGKGNQPQHF	TGTGCCAGCAGTTTCCACGGGGGCAAGGGCAATCAGCCCCAGCATTTT
16	NA	TRBV7-9	TRBJ2-7	NA	CASDYYLDSRSYEQYF	TGTGCCAGCGACTATTATTTGGACTCCCGCTCCTACGAGCAGTACTTC
15	TRBD1	TRBV15	TRBJ1-1	many	CATSTSPGQSLEAFF	TGTGCCACCAGCACTAGCCCGGGACAGAGCCTTGAAGCTTTCTTT
14	TRBD1	TRBV28	TRBJ2-7	few	CASSTGQRSYEQYF	TGTGCCAGCAGTACGGGACAGCGCTCCTACGAGCAGTACTTC
16	TRBD1	TRBV2	TRBJ1-6	few	CASRGIGTEKNSPLHF	TGTGCCAGCAGGGGGATTGGGACAGAAAAAAATTCACCCCTCCACTTT
11	NA	TRBV6-2/TRBV6-3	TRBJ2-1	many	CASRRDNEQFF	TGTGCCAGCAGGCGGGACAATGAGCAGTTCTTC
14	NA	TRBV10-3	TRBJ2-3	many	CAISELGGTDTQYF	TGTGCCATCAGTGAGTTAGGGGGGACAGATACGCAGTATTTT